The T cell receptor beta chain under discussion was sequenced for a study of neoadjuvant anti-PD-1 for oral cavity cancer. Looking at the study overall: Patients mostly received three to four biweekly nivolumab doses at 3 mg/kg before surgery.

Clones were read by immunoSEQ multiplex PCR, and TCRdb kept only the in-frame ones, dropping some. The data show about 14,000 clones, with around 70% seen just once and around 2.8% held by the top ten. V lost 4 bases and J lost 2, with 15 bases in between. This CDR3 spans 15 amino acids. Per germline, CDR1 GTSNPN and CDR2 SVGIG (reference sequence). The time point is: after neoadjuvant nivolumab, at surgical resection. The chain joins TRBV30 to TRBJ2-1; tentatively, D is TRBD1 (5 bases). The source of this sequence is a person aged 40 to 85 with oral cavity squamous cell carcinoma. The material was PBMCs, obtained after nivolumab (anti-PD-1) treatment. This CDR3 is CAWNPHIGAYNEQFF. CDR3 nucleotide sequence: TGTGCCTGGAACCCCCATATAGGGGCCTACAATGAGCAGTTCTTC.